Listed below are T cell receptor beta chains from one sample, sequenced in a study of shared clonotypes between healthy human individuals. Some clones are missing from TCRdb's copy, which holds only in-frame ones; the method was immunoSEQ multiplex PCR. The table lists fewer than 1.4 million clones, about four fifths of them singletons. The specimen sequenced was memory CD4+ T cells from PBMCs. These receptors came from a man between 18 and 29 years old in good health. Some clones in this sample may be carry-over from other donors' samples. Each CDR3 is given with its conserved first and last residue. D genes are given only for firm matches. For some rows the clone size is stated as once, few or many, or as a class when expanded; others skip it.

.,TRBD2,TRBJ2-2,TRBV7-2,CASSPGLSTGELFF,TGTGCCAGCAGCCCGGGACTATCCACCGGGGAGCTGTTTTTT
.,.,TRBJ1-3,TRBV9,CASSEHLEPGNTIYF,TGTGCCAGCAGCGAACATCTAGAACCTGGAAACACCATATATTTT
.,.,TRBJ2-7,TRBV29-1,CSGLGQDYYEQYF,TGCAGCGGACTAGGACAGGATTATTACGAGCAGTACTTC
few,.,TRBJ1-4,TRBV2,CASSEGLGGSEKLFF,TGTGCCAGCAGTGAAGGATTAGGGGGTTCGGAAAAACTGTTTTTT
.,.,TRBJ2-3,TRBV9,CASSATPPDTQYF,TGTGCCAGCAGCGCCACTCCCCCAGATACGCAGTATTTT
.,.,TRBJ1-1,TRBV23-1,CASSQGQSPTAAFF,TGCGCCAGCAGTCAGGGACAATCCCCTACTGCAGCTTTCTTT
.,TRBD2,TRBJ2-3,TRBV5-1,CASSLEASGYRTDTQYF,TGCGCCAGCAGCTTGGAGGCTAGCGGATATCGCACAGATACGCAGTATTTT
few,TRBD1,TRBJ2-5,TRBV12-5,CASGQTGGSQYF,TGTGCTAGTGGTCAGACAGGGGGGTCCCAGTACTTC
.,TRBD2,TRBJ2-3,TRBV2,CASSVTSGKDTQYF,TGTGCCAGCAGTGTGACTAGCGGGAAGGATACGCAGTATTTT
.,.,TRBJ2-2,TRBV27,CASSLSIRDTGELFF,TGTGCCAGCAGTTTATCGATACGGGACACCGGGGAGCTGTTTTTT
.,TRBD1,TRBJ1-1,TRBV9,CASSPRTGIDTEAFF,TGTGCCAGCAGCCCGCGGACAGGGATTGACACTGAAGCTTTCTTT
.,.,TRBJ2-1,TRBV5-6,CASSLGDWTGYNEQFF,TGTGCCAGCAGCTTGGGGGATTGGACCGGCTACAATGAGCAGTTCTTC
.,TRBD2,TRBJ2-5,TRBV7-2,CASSLWAGGGQETQYF,TGTGCCAGCAGCTTATGGGCGGGAGGGGGGCAAGAGACCCAGTACTTC
few,.,TRBJ2-1,TRBV7-9,CASSPSIAGEQFF,TGTGCCAGCAGCCCCTCCATAGCCGGTGAGCAGTTCTTC
.,.,TRBJ2-5,TRBV4-1,CASSQDIVKETQYF,TGCGCCAGCAGCCAAGACATAGTGAAAGAGACCCAGTACTTC
once,.,TRBJ2-3,TRBV18,CASSLSRGVDTQYF,TGTGCCAGCTCACTCTCCCGAGGAGTAGATACGCAGTATTTT
.,TRBD1,TRBJ1-4,TRBV28,CASSLRQGDEKLFF,TGTGCCAGCAGTTTAAGACAGGGAGACGAAAAACTGTTTTTT
.,.,TRBJ1-2,TRBV28,CATNSGSKGYTF,TGTGCCACCAATTCAGGGAGCAAGGGCTACACCTTC
.,.,TRBJ2-7,TRBV14,CASSQAGGTVEQYF,TGTGCCAGCAGCCAAGCCGGAGGGACAGTCGAGCAGTACTTC
.,.,TRBJ1-5,TRBV7-2,CASSLAGGQPQHF,TGTGCCAGCAGCTTAGCGGGAGGCCAGCCCCAGCATTTT
.,.,TRBJ2-5,TRBV7-2,CASRLGRDRVRETQYF,TGTGCCAGCAGATTGGGGCGGGATCGGGTTCGGGAGACCCAGTACTTC
.,.,TRBJ1-4,TRBV29-1,CSVEGGDNEKLFF,TGCAGCGTTGAAGGGGGGGACAATGAAAAACTGTTTTTT
few,.,TRBJ2-7,TRBV10-3,CAISESRSQGAGTRTYEQYF,TGTGCCATCAGTGAGTCTCGATCTCAAGGGGCCGGGACAAGAACCTACGAGCAGTACTTC
.,.,TRBJ2-1,TRBV28,CASRRGAPGNEQFF,TGTGCCAGCAGGCGGGGCGCACCTGGGAATGAGCAGTTCTTC
.,.,TRBJ2-4,TRBV6-1,CASSENAKNIQYF,TGTGCCAGCAGTGAAAATGCGAAAAACATTCAGTACTTC
.,.,TRBJ2-5,TRBV5-1,CASSLNTDMGTQYF,TGCGCCAGCAGCTTGAATACAGACATGGGGACCCAGTACTTC
.,.,TRBJ1-1,TRBV19,CASGQTNTEAFF,TGTGCCAGTGGACAAACGAACACTGAAGCTTTCTTT
.,.,TRBJ2-7,TRBV29-1,CSVEANREQYF,TGCAGCGTTGAAGCGAACAGAGAGCAGTACTTC